Following are 30 T cell receptor beta chains from one sample sequenced in a study of CD8+CD57+ T cells in acquired aplastic anemia. The study profiled TCR beta VDJ and CDR3 using genomic DNA as template. TCRdb called the reads again in MiXCR, with one record for every CDR3 protein. The sample holds 300,000 or so distinct CDR3 sequences; roughly 53% are singletons and the top ten take around 1.2%. Individuals selected for sequencing had exhibited CD8+CD57+ cell expansion on flow cytometry. The sequenced sample consisted of sorted CD4+, CD8+, or CD8+CD57+ T cells (not recorded which) from PBMCs. The receptors originated from a human donor with aplastic anemia.

V usage is TRBV10-3 and J usage is TRBJ1-2; 8 bases are a match to TRBD1. V lost 8 bases and J lost 8; bases outside the gene matches: 10. This CDR3 is built from 13 residues. Germline V gives CDR1 ENHRY, CDR2 SYGVKD. CDR3 in DNA: TGTGCCATCCTAACCGGACAGGGACAAGGCTACACCTTC. Amino acid sequence: CAILTGQGQGYTF.

There are many counts of this clonotype. V is TRBV7-8 and J is TRBJ1-5; 10 bases are a match to TRBD1. This CDR3 is built from 15 residues. Germline values: CDR1 SGHVS, CDR2 FQNEAQ. V shed 1 base and J 4 bases; nucleotides not matched to a gene: 1. CDR3 in amino acids: CASSLGQGANQPQHF. The CDR3 DNA follows: TGTGCCAGCAGCTTAGGACAGGGGGCTAATCAGCCCCAGCATTTT.

The V call is TRBV20-1, the J call TRBJ1-5; D is uncertain. Germline CDR1 is DFQATT and CDR2 is SNEGSKA (reference sequence). CDR3 size: 16 residues. V gave up 3 bases and J gave up 5 bases, with 20 bases separating them. The CDR3 region is CSASLPIVLVDQPQHF. The CDR3 nucleotides read TGCAGTGCTAGCCTACCGATAGTCTTAGTCGATCAGCCCCAGCATTTT.

V usage is TRBV7-8 and J usage is TRBJ2-5; the match to TRBD2 covers 8 bases. Trimming at V came to 1 base and at J to 5 bases, leaving 9 bases not matched to a gene. The CDR3 covers 16 residues. CDR1 is SGHVS, CDR2 FQNEAQ, per germline. In DNA, the CDR3 is TGTGCCAGCAGCTTAGGAGTCGGGGGGGCCCTCGAGACCCAGTACTTC. Its protein product is CASSLGVGGALETQYF.

The chain couples TRBV6-5 to TRBJ1-6; the D is unclear. V was trimmed by 2 bases and J by 5 bases, leaving 4 bases between them. Per germline, CDR1 MNHEY and CDR2 SVGAGI. This CDR3 is built from 13 residues. CDR3 protein: CASSYQDNSPLHF. The CDR3 DNA is TGTGCCAGCAGTTACCAGGATAATTCACCCCTCCACTTT.

This clonotype was counted once. A read error may be the cause here, since a much bigger clone is one base away. V usage is TRBV6-6 and J usage is TRBJ1-1; possibly TRBD1 for D (5 bases). This CDR3 spans 17 amino acids. V was shortened by 0 bases and J by 3 bases, with 17 bases between the two germline ends. Germline CDR1 and CDR2: MNHNY and SVGAGI (reference sequence). CDR3 in amino acids: CASSYSRAGPGDTEAFF. CDR3 DNA sequence: TGTGCCAGCAGTTACTCGAGGGCGGGGCCGGGGGACACTGAAGCTTTCTTT.

The chain carries TRBV9 and TRBJ2-6; D gene ambiguous. The germline V gene has CDR1 SGDLS and CDR2 YYNGEE. The CDR3 consists of 14 residues. Trimming cost V 4 bases and J 1 base, with 6 bases left between them. The CDR3 coding sequence is TGTGCCAGCAGCCTCCGATCTGGGGCCAACGTCCTGACTTTC. It encodes CASSLRSGANVLTF. Using reference TRBV9 and TRBJ2-6 for the parts outside the CDR3, the full variable domain is DSGVTQTPKHLITATGQRVTLRCSPRSGDLSVYWYQQSLDQGLQFLIQYYNGEERAKGNILERFSAQQFPDLHSELNLSSLELGDSALYFCASSLRSGANVLTFGAGSRLTVL.

The V gene is TRBV7-9, the J gene TRBJ2-7; D gene uncertain. The germline V and J ends were trimmed by 5 bases and 6 bases, with 17 bases remaining between them. The germline gives CDR1 SEHNR, CDR2 FQNEAQ (reference sequence). This CDR3 is built from 14 residues. The CDR3 loop is CASSPEAISAEQYF. The DNA for the CDR3 is TGTGCCAGCAGCCCAGAGGCTATATCTGCCGAGCAGTACTTC.

This chain joins TRBV6-5 and TRBJ1-3; 8 bases line up with TRBD1. Germline CDR1 reads MNHEY; CDR2 reads SVGAGI. The junction had 10 bases not matched to a gene; V was cut back by 6 bases and J by 3 bases. CDR3 length: 16 amino acids. CDR3 bases: TGTGCCAGCAGCCTATCCCGGACAGGGAATGGAAACACCATATATTTT. It encodes CASSLSRTGNGNTIYF.

This clonotype appeared many times. Germline and junction disagree at one end, which may indicate a read error. The gene calls are TRBV2 and TRBJ2-7; weak D call: TRBD1 (6 bases). Germline V CDR1 and CDR2: SNHLY, FYNNEI. This CDR3 has 12 residues. CDR3 coding DNA: TGCGCCAGCAGCGAACAGGGCTACGAGCAGTACTTC. This codes for CASSEQGYEQYF.

V usage is TRBV9 and J usage is TRBJ2-1, with 7 nucleotides matching TRBD2. CDR3 length: 15 amino acids. J lost 6 bases, V lost 0 bases, and 6 bases had no gene match. Germline assignment: CDR1 SGDLS and CDR2 YYNGEE. The CDR3 DNA reads as TGTGCCAGCAGCGTAGTCGGTAGCGGGCCCAATGAGCAGTTCTTC. Its protein product is CASSVVGSGPNEQFF.

The chain carries TRBV7-8 and TRBJ1-5; D gene ambiguous. CDR3 length: 15 amino acids. Per the germline V gene, CDR1 is SGHVS and CDR2 is FQNEAQ. V was pared by 4 bases and J by 2 bases, with 12 bases between. The CDR3 DNA is TGTGCCAGCAGCTCTGGGGTCGAGCGCAATCAGCCCCAGCATTTT. It codes for CASSSGVERNQPQHF.

This clonotype was seen at least ten times. The genes are TRBV20-1 and TRBJ1-2; D is perhaps TRBD1 (5 bases). Germline V lookup: CDR1 DFQATT, CDR2 SNEGSKA (reference sequence). The CDR3 has 14 amino acids. V lost 3 bases and J lost 4, with 15 bases in between. In DNA form, the CDR3 reads TGCAGTGCTAGGGGGGGACGTGGCCCCTATGGCTACACCTTC. The encoded protein is CSARGGRGPYGYTF.

The V call is TRBV20-1, the J call TRBJ1-5, with TRBD1 matching over 7 bases. CDR1 DFQATT and CDR2 SNEGSKA come from the germline V gene (reference sequence). The CDR3 loop spans 14 amino acids. After removal of 1 base from V and 7 bases from J, the junction contained 7 bases not matched to a gene. CDR3 nucleotides: TGCAGTGCTAGAGCCCCACAGGGGTCGCAGCCCCAGCATTTT. It specifies CSARAPQGSQPQHF.

The genes are TRBV15 and TRBJ1-5; 9 positions match TRBD1. Trimming at V came to 0 bases and at J to 3 bases, leaving 6 bases not matched to a gene. The CDR3 length is 17 residues. Germline V lookup: CDR1 LNHNV, CDR2 YYDKDF (reference sequence). The CDR3 here is CATSRDGGTGNNQPQHF. CDR3 sequence (DNA): TGTGCCACCAGCAGAGATGGGGGGACAGGGAACAATCAGCCCCAGCATTTT.

This clonotype was picked up a small number of times. This sequence may be a read error, since a much larger clone differs from it by one base. Since no conserved phenylalanine or tryptophan closes the CDR3, a read error is the likely cause. The chain joins TRBV2 to TRBJ1-1, with no clear D. Between the trimmed V and J ends, which lost 6 bases and 9 bases, there was a span of 11 bases. The CDR3 has 11 amino acids. The germline V gene has CDR1 SNHLY and CDR2 FYNNEI. CDR3 amino acids: CASRSSGKAFS. CDR3 nucleotides: TGTGCCAGCAGGTCGTCGGGGAAAGCTTTCTCT.

In its sample, this clonotype was seen many times. The CDR3 DNA is TGTGCCAGCAGGGACCGGGACTCGAACACTGAAGCTTTCTTT. The encoded protein is CASRDRDSNTEAFF. This chain links TRBV27 with TRBJ1-1; TRBD1 is a possible D gene (5 bases). Germline lookup yields CDR1 MNHEY and CDR2 SMNVEV (reference sequence). Deletions cut 6 bases from V and 1 base from J, with 12 bases between. The CDR3 consists of 14 residues.

The chain recombines TRBV18 with TRBJ1-3; 9 bases line up with TRBD1. The CDR3 loop spans 15 amino acids. CDR1 KGHSH and CDR2 LQKENI come from the germline V gene. Germline trimming cut 5 bases from V and 3 bases from J; bases unmatched to any gene: 5. The chain's CDR3 is CASSTDRGSGNTIYF. CDR3 nucleotide sequence: TGTGCCAGCTCAACGGACAGGGGAAGTGGAAACACCATATATTTT.

This chain joins TRBV7-8 and TRBJ2-7, with D perhaps TRBD2 (6 bases). Per germline, CDR1 SGHVS and CDR2 FQNEAQ. The CDR3 is made up of 15 amino acids. V lost 7 bases and J 3 bases, leaving 19 bases between the germline ends. The CDR3, as DNA: TGTGCCAGCACCCCGGGACTTTCCCTTAACTACGAGCAGTACTTC. As protein: CASTPGLSLNYEQYF.

The CDR3 region is CASSPQGGYGYTF. CDR3 bases: TGTGCCAGCAGCCCCCAGGGAGGCTATGGCTACACCTTC. The V and J genes are TRBV7-2 and TRBJ1-2, with D tentatively TRBD1 (5 bases). The germline V gene encodes CDR1 SGHTA and CDR2 FQGNSA. The CDR3 loop spans 13 amino acids. V was cut by 5 bases and J by 4 bases, with 11 bases left in between. The full variable domain, completed using reference TRBV7-2 and TRBJ1-2, is GAGVSQSPSNKVTEKGKDVELRCDPISGHTALYWYRQSLGQGLEFLIYFQGNSAPDKSGLPSDRFSAERTGGSVSTLTIQRTQQEDSAVYLCASSPQGGYGYTFGSGTRLTVV.

The chain links TRBV7-8 to TRBJ2-1; D remains unclear. Germline CDR1 reads SGHVS; CDR2 reads FQNEAQ. There are 12 residues in the CDR3. V shed 5 bases and J shed 9 bases, with 11 bases lying between them. The CDR3 nucleotides read TGTGCCAGCAGCCCAACGTTAGTTGAGCAGTTCTTC. This encodes CASSPTLVEQFF.

The sample holds many counts of this clonotype. The chain uses TRBV6-6 and TRBJ1-5, with a tentative D call TRBD1 (5 bases). Germline assignment: CDR1 MNHNY and CDR2 SVGAGI (reference sequence). The CDR3 is made up of 15 amino acids. V lost 2 bases to trimming and J lost 1 base, with 9 bases between them. DNA of the CDR3: TGTGCCAGCAGTTACGTAGGGGACAGCAATCAGCCCCAGCATTTT. Residues: CASSYVGDSNQPQHF.

The chain couples TRBV19 to TRBJ1-6, with D possibly matching TRBD1 (6 bases). With 6 bases removed from V and 8 bases from J, the gap between germline ends came to 17 bases. Germline loops: CDR1 LNHDA, CDR2 SQIVND (reference sequence). This CDR3 comprises 15 residues. The CDR3 reads CASSSTSQGHSPLHF. DNA for the CDR3: TGTGCCAGTAGCTCCACATCACAGGGCCATTCACCCCTCCACTTT.

This clonotype appeared many times. DNA of the CDR3: TGCGCCAGCAGACCCGGACAGGGCCAAGAGACCCAGTACTTC. This translates into CASRPGQGQETQYF. V gene TRBV5-1 combines with J gene TRBJ2-5; TRBD1 agrees at 8 bases. Per germline, CDR1 SGHRS and CDR2 YFSETQ. V gave up 5 bases and J gave up 1 base; unmatched junction bases: 4. The CDR3 sequence is 14 residues long.

The chain has TRBV2 and TRBJ2-2; D is perhaps TRBD1 (6 bases). In germline, CDR1 is SNHLY, CDR2 FYNNEI. V was cut by 4 bases and J by 4 bases, with 10 bases left in between. The CDR3 runs 14 residues. DNA for the CDR3: TGTGCCAGCAGTGGGCCCAGGGGCACCGGGGAGCTGTTTTTT. Its protein product is CASSGPRGTGELFF.

The chain couples TRBV5-1 to TRBJ1-1; tentative D call: TRBD1 (5 bases). Germline V CDR1 and CDR2: SGHRS, YFSETQ. V dropped 4 bases and J dropped 5 bases, with 18 bases sitting between them. The CDR3 covers 15 residues. CDR3 sequence: CASSPSAGGRTEAFF. The CDR3 bases are TGCGCCAGCAGCCCGTCTGCGGGGGGGAGGACTGAAGCTTTCTTT.

This chain joins TRBV20-1 and TRBJ2-7; weak D call: TRBD1 (5 bases). Germline V gives CDR1 DFQATT, CDR2 SNEGSKA (reference sequence). Trimming stripped 4 bases from V and 2 bases from J, with 9 bases between. CDR3 size: 12 residues. CDR3 in amino acids: CSATDKTYEQYF. DNA of the CDR3: TGCAGTGCTACGGACAAGACCTACGAGCAGTACTTC.

This clonotype was picked up a small number of times. The genes are TRBV10-1 and TRBJ1-5; 9 positions agree with TRBD1. CDR1 WNHNN and CDR2 SYGVQD come from the germline V gene (reference sequence). The CDR3 sequence is 14 residues long. V lost 6 bases to trimming and J lost 7 bases; unmatched junction nucleotides: 7. The CDR3 spells CASRGDRVEQPQHF. CDR3 DNA: TGCGCCAGCAGGGGGGACAGGGTGGAGCAGCCCCAGCATTTT.

The chain combines TRBV10-3 with TRBJ1-4; D is perhaps TRBD1 (6 bases). Germline values: CDR1 ENHRY, CDR2 SYGVKD. The CDR3 has 13 residues. The ends were cut back, 5 bases at V and 4 bases at J, with 8 bases in the middle. In nucleotides, the CDR3 is TGTGCCATCAGTTCAGGGGTTAATGAAAAACTGTTTTTT. Its protein product is CAISSGVNEKLFF.

This clonotype appeared a single time. CDR3 sequence: CSATPSGGARNTEAFF. In DNA form, the CDR3 reads TGCAGTGCTACTCCTAGCGGGGGGGCAAGGAACACTGAAGCTTTCTTT. The chain employs TRBV20-1 and TRBJ1-1, with D perhaps TRBD1 (6 bases). V was trimmed by 4 bases and J by 1 base, leaving 19 bases between them. CDR1 and CDR2 (germline): DFQATT, SNEGSKA (reference sequence). CDR3 length: 16 residues.